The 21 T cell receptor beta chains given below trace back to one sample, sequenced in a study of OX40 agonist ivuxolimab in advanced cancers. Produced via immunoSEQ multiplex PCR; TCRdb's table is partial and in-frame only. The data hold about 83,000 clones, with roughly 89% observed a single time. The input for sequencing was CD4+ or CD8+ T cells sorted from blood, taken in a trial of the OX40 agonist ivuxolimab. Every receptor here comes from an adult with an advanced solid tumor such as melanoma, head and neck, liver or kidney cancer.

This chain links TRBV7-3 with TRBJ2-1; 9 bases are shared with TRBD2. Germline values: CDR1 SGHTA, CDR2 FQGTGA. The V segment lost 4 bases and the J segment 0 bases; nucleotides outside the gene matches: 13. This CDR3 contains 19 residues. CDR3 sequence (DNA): TGTGCCAGCAGCTCCGCTACCCGACTAGCGGTCGACTCCTACAATGAGCAGTTCTTC. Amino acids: CASSSATRLAVDSYNEQFF. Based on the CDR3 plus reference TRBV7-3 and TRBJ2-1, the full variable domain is GAGVSQTPSNKVTEKGKYVELRCDPISGHTALYWYRQSLGQGPEFLIYFQGTGAADDSGLPNDRFFAVRPEGSVSTLKIQRTERGDSAVYLCASSSATRLAVDSYNEQFFGPGTRLTVL.

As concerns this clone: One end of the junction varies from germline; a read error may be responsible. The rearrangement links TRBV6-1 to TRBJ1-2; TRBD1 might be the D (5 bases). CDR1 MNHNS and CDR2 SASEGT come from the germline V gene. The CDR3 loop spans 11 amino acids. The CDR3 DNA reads TGTGCCAGCAGTTACGCCGGGACCGCACTCTTC. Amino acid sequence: CASSYAGTALF.

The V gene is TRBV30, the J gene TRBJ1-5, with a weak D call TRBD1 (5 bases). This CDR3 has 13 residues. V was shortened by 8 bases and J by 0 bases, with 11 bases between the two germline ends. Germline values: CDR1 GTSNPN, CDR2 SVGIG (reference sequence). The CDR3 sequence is CAGATASNQPQHF. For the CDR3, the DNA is TGTGCCGGAGCGACAGCTAGCAATCAGCCCCAGCATTTT.

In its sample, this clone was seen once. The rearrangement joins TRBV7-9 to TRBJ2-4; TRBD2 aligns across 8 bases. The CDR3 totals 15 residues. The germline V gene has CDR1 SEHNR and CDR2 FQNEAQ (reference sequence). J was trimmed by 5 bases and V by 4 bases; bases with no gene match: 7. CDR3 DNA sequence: TGTGCCAGCAGCTGGCATACTAGCGGTGAAAACATTCAGTACTTC. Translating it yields CASSWHTSGENIQYF.

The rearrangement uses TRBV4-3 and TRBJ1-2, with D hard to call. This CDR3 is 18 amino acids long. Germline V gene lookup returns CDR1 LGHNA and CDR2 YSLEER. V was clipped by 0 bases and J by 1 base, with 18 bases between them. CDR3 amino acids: CASSQEFQVVLDNYGYTF. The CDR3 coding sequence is TGCGCCAGCAGCCAAGAGTTCCAGGTTGTTTTGGATAACTATGGCTACACCTTC.

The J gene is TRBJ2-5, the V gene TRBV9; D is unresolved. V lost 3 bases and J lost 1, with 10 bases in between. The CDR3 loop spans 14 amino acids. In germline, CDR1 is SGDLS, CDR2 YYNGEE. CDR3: CASSGGDSQETQYF. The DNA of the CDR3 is TGTGCCAGCAGCGGAGGTGACTCCCAAGAGACCCAGTACTTC.

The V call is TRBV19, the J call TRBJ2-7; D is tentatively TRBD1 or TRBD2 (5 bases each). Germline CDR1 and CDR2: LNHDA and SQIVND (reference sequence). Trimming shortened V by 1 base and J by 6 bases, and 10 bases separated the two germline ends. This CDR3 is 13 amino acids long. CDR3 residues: CASSIVMRGEQYF. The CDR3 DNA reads TGTGCCAGTAGTATAGTAATGAGGGGCGAGCAGTACTTC.

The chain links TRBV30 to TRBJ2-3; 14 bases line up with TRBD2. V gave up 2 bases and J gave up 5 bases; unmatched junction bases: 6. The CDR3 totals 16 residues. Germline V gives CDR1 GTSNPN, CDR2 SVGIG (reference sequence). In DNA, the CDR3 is TGTGCCTGGAGTATGGGGACTAGCGGGGGTTTAGATACGCAGTATTTT. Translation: CAWSMGTSGGLDTQYF.

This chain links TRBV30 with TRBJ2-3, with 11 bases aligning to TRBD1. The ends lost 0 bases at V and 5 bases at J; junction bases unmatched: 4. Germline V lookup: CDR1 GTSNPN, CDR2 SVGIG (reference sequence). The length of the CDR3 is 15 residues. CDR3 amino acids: CAWSVGTGGIDTQYF. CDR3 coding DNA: TGTGCCTGGAGTGTCGGGACAGGGGGTATAGATACGCAGTATTTT. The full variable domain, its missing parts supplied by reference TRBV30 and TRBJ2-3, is SQTIHQWPATLVQPVGSPLSLECTVEGTSNPNLYWYRQAAGRGLQLLFYSVGIGQISSEVPQNLSASRPQDRQFILSSKKLLLSDSGFYLCAWSVGTGGIDTQYFGPGTRLTVL.

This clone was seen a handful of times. CDR3 protein: CASILGEEAFF. The CDR3 nucleotides read TGTGCCAGCATCCTAGGGGAGGAAGCTTTCTTT. The chain employs TRBV19 and TRBJ1-1; TRBD1 might be the D (5 bases). The germline gives CDR1 LNHDA, CDR2 SQIVND (reference sequence). V lost 9 bases and J lost 8, with 13 bases in between. The CDR3 spans 11 residues.

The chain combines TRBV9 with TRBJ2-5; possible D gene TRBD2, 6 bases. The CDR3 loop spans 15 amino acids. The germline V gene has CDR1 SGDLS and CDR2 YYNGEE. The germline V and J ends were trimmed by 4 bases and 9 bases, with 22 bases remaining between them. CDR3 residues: CASSPSGGAGDPQYF. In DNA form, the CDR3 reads TGTGCCAGCAGCCCCAGTGGAGGGGCTGGGGATCCCCAGTACTTC.

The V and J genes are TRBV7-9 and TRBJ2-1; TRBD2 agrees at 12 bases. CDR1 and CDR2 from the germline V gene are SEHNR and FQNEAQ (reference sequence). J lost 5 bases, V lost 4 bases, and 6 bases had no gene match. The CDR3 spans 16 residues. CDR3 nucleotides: TGTGCCAGCAGCTCGTGGACTAGCGGGGAAGACAATGAGCAGTTCTTC. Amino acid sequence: CASSSWTSGEDNEQFF.

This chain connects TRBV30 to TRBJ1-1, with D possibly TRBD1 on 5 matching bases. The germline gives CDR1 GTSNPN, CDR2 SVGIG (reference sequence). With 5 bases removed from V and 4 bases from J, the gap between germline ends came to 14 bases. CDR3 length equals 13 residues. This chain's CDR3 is CAWDSGYGTEAFF. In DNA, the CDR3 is TGTGCCTGGGATTCAGGGTATGGCACTGAAGCTTTCTTT.

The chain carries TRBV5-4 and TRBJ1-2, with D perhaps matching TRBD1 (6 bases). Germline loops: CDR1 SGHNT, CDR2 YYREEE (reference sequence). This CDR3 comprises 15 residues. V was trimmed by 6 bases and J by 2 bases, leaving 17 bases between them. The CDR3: CASTHGDTQNYGYTF. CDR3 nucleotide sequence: TGTGCCAGCACACATGGGGACACGCAGAACTATGGCTACACCTTC.

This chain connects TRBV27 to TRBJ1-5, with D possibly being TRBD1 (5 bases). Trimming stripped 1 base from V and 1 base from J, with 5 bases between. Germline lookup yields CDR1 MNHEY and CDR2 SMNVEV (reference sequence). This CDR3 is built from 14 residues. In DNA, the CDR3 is TGTGCCAGCAGTTTATGGGACAGCAATCAGCCCCAGCATTTT. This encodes CASSLWDSNQPQHF.

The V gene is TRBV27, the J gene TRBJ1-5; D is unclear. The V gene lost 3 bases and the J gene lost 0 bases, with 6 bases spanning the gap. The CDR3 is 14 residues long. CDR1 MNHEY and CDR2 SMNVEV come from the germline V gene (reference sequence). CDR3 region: CASSFGASNQPQHF. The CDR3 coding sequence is TGTGCCAGCAGTTTTGGAGCTAGCAATCAGCCCCAGCATTTT.

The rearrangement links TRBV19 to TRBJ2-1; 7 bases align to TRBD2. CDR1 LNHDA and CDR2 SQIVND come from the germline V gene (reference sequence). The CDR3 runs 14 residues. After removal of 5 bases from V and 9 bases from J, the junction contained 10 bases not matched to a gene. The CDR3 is CASSPLAGAGEQFF. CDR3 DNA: TGTGCCAGTAGTCCCTTGGCGGGAGCCGGTGAGCAGTTCTTC.

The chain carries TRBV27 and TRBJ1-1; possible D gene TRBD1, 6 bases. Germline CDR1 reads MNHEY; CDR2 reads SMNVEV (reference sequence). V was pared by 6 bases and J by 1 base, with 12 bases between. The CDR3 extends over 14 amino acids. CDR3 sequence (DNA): TGTGCCAGCAGATGGGGGGGACAGAACACTGAAGCTTTCTTT. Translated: CASRWGGQNTEAFF.

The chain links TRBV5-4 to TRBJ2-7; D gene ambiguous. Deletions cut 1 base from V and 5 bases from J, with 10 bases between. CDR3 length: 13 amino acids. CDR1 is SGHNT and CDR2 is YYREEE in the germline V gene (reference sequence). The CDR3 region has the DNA TGTGCCAGCAGCTTGTACGAGGTTAACGAGCAGTACTTC. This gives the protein CASSLYEVNEQYF. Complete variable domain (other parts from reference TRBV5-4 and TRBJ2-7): ETGVTQSPTHLIKTRGQQVTLRCSSQSGHNTVSWYQQALGQGPQFIFQYYREEENGRGNFPPRFSGLQFPNYSSELNVNALELDDSALYLCASSLYEVNEQYFGPGTRLTVT.

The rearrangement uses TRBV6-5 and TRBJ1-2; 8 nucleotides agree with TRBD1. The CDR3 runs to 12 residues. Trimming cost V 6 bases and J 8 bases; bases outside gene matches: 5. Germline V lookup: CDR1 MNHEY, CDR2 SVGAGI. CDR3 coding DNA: TGTGCCAGCAGCGGGGACAGGCGGGGCTACACCTTC. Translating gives CASSGDRRGYTF.

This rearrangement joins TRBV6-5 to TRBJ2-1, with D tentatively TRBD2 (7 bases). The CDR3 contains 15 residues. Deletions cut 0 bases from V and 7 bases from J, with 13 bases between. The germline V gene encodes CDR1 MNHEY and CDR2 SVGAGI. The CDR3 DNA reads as TGTGCCAGCAGTTACTCCGGGGGGCTTGGGAATGAGCAGTTCTTC. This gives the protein CASSYSGGLGNEQFF.